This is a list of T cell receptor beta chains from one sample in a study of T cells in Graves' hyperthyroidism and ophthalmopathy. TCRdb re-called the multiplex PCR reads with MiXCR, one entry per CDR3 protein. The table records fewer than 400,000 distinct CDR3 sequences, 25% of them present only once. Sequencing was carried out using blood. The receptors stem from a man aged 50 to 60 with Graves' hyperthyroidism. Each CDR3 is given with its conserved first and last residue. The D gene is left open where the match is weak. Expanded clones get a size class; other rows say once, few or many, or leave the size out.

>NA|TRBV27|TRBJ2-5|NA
TGTGCCAGCAGTTTGAGCCCTGGCCTTGCCCCCCAAGAGACCCAGTACTTC
CASSLSPGLAPQETQYF
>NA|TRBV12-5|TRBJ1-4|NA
TGTGCTAGTGGCATCAGTCCTGCAACTAATGAAAAACTGTTTTTT
CASGISPATNEKLFF
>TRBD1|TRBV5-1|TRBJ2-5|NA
TGCGCCAGCAGCTTGGCCGGACAGGGGGCAGTCCAAGAGACCCAGTACTTC
CASSLAGQGAVQETQYF
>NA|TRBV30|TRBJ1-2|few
TGTGCCTGGAGGGGGGGCTATGGCTACACCTTC
CAWRGGYGYTF
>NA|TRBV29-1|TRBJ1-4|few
TGCAGGTGCCCGAGGGGGAGGAATGAAAAACTGTTTTTT
CRCPRGRNEKLFF
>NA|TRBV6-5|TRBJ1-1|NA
TGTGCCAGCAGTTACTCGTTGGTTAGGGACTCCGAAGCTTTCTTT
CASSYSLVRDSEAFF
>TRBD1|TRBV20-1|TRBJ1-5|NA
TGCAGTGCTAGGGACAGGGAATATAATCAGCCCCAGCATTTT
CSARDREYNQPQHF
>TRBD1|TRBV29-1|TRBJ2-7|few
TGCAGCGCTCAGACCACCGGGACAGGGGTCAGGCAGTACTTC
CSAQTTGTGVRQYF
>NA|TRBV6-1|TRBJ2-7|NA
TGTGCCAGCAGCTATCGAGATACCTACGAGCAGTACTTC
CASSYRDTYEQYF
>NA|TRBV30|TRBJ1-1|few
TGTGCCTGGGGGACCGGGACAATTCATCGAGCTTTCTTT
CAWGTGTIHRAFF
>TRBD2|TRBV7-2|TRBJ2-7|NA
TGTGCCAGTAGCCGAGGACTAGCGGGATCTAAAGAGCAGTACTTC
CASSRGLAGSKEQYF
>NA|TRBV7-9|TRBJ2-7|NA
TGTGCCAGCAGCTTAGAAATGTCCTACGAGCAGTACTTC
CASSLEMSYEQYF
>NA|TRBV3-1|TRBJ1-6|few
TGTGCCAGCAGCCAAGTTTCGGGGCTTGGACGGGGCGGATCACCCCTCCACTTT
CASSQVSGLGRGGSPLHF
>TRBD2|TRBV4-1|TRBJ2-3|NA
TGCGCCAGCAGCTACGCGGGAGAGGGCACAGATACGCAGTATTTT
CASSYAGEGTDTQYF
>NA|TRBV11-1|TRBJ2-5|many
TGTGCCAGCAGTTTAGTTAGAGAGACCCAGTACTTC
CASSLVRETQYF
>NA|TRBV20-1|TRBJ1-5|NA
TGCAGTGCTAGAGATCATCTGAAAAATCAGCCCCAGCATTTT
CSARDHLKNQPQHF
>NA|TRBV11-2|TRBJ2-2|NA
TGTGCCAGCAGCTTAATGCGCAACACCGGGGAGCTGTTTTTT
CASSLMRNTGELFF
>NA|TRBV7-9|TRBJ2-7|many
TGTGCCAGCAGGAAACAGGGTTACTACGAGCAGTACTTC
CASRKQGYYEQYF
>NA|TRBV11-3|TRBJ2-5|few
TGTGCCAGCAGCATCGACTCCCGGGAGACCCAGTACTTC
CASSIDSRETQYF
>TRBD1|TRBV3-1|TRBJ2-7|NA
TGTGCCAGCAGCCCGCCGGGACAGGATTCCTACGAGCAGTACTTC
CASSPPGQDSYEQYF
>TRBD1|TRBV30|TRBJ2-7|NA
TGTGCCTGGAATCCCCGGGACAGGGGCCCAAGCTCCTACGAGCAGTACTTC
CAWNPRDRGPSSYEQYF
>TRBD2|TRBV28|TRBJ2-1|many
TGTGCCAGCAGTTTACATAGCGGGGCCCTCTACAATGAGCAGTTCTTC
CASSLHSGALYNEQFF
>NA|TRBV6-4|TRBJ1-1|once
TGTGCCAGCAGTACCCCTAACAGAAAGAACACTGAAGCTTTCTTT
CASSTPNRKNTEAFF
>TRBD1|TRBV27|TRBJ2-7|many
TGTGCCAGTATGACAACCGCAGGGGGCGGCCGGGGAACAACCGACGAGCAGTACTTC
CASMTTAGGGRGTTDEQYF
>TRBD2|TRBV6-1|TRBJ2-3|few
TGTGCCAGCAGTTCGACTAGCGGGCCCACAGATACGCAGTATTTT
CASSSTSGPTDTQYF
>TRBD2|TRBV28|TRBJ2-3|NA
TGTGCCAGGGGACTAGCGGAGGGCACAGATACGCAGTATTTT
CARGLAEGTDTQYF